This TCR beta chain was recorded in a study of T cell responses to AZD1222 COVID-19 vaccine. Study background: Whether given at about 4 or about 12 weeks, second doses were pooled. Points from the study as a whole: White British ancestry dominated among donors, who included more females, and clonal diversity was possibly underestimated. No repertoire was sampled before or during the peak T cell response, only after it.

Profiled with immunoSEQ multiplex PCR; TCRdb holds only in-frame clones, not every one. The sample yields about 130,000 clones, just over 85% seen once. Comment on this clone: As yet, its antigen is unknown.

Sequenced material: peripheral blood, taken on day 0 of AZD1222 vaccination. This receptor was obtained from an adult in good health.

The CDR3 sequence is CASSPGQNTGELFF. For the CDR3, the DNA is TGTGCCAGCAGCCCCGGACAGAACACCGGGGAGCTGTTTTTT. This sequence joins TRBV7-9 and TRBJ2-2, with D perhaps matching TRBD1 (5 bases). Germline loops: CDR1 SEHNR, CDR2 FQNEAQ (reference sequence). V was trimmed by 5 bases and J by 1 base, leaving 8 bases between them. There are 14 residues in the CDR3.